This T cell receptor (beta chain) was profiled in a study of early T cells in non-severe SARS-CoV-2 infection. General study points: Missing private and CD4 specificities, VDJdb matching favored anti-spike CD8 responses.

Individual cDNA molecules received unique molecular identifiers during library preparation. TCRdb re-analysed the 5' RACE reads in MiXCR, keeping a single row per CDR3 protein. The sample shows about 77,000 distinct CDR3 sequences, 8.5% to 10% of them seen only once. Worth noting for this clonotype: The target antigen is unknown.

CDR1 is MNHEY, CDR2 SMNVEV, per germline (reference sequence). There are 14 residues in the CDR3. The germline V and J ends were trimmed by 3 bases and 3 bases, with 9 bases remaining between them. This clonotype was sampled from an adult who was a healthcare worker with PCR-confirmed SARS-CoV-2 infection or an uninfected control (not recorded which). Sequencing was done on a sample of whole blood. The chain uses TRBV27 and TRBJ1-5; D unclear. The CDR3 reads CASSFEGINQPQHF. Here the CDR3 DNA reads TGTGCCAGCAGTTTTGAGGGAATCAATCAGCCCCAGCATTTT.